The clone carrying this T cell receptor beta chain appeared once. In the study's own analysis: The assay estimated nucleated cells by amplifying reference gene primers. TCRdb keeps only in-frame clones here, not all; method: immunoSEQ multiplex PCR. V and J calls and clone size follow that table, whereas D and trimming were derived from the DNA. Here the sample spans more than 300,000 clones, roughly 91% being singletons. This CDR3 is 13 amino acids long. Germline V gene data show CDR1 as MNHEY and CDR2 as SVGAGI. V was clipped by 2 bases and J by 11 bases; unmatched bases: 6. The cohort comprised adults aged about 18 to 100 years residing in about two dozen US areas. Cohort placement rested on clinical history that participants reported themselves. Donors in Cohort 3 counted as recovered after two negative PCRs, clearance, or symptom resolution. The data originate from a study of blood T cell repertoires in COVID-19.

The receptor was isolated from a woman between 25 and 40 years old who had recovered from COVID-19. This rearrangement joins TRBV6-5 to TRBJ1-1, with 9 nucleotides matching TRBD1. The sequencing sample was made of PBMCs or T cells enriched from blood (not recorded which). CDR3 bases: TGTGCCAGCAGTTACCTCGAGGGACAGGGCGCTTTCTTT. This encodes CASSYLEGQGAFF.